The 7 T cell receptor beta chains listed next were all sequenced from one sample in a study of cytomegalovirus exposure and HLA in healthy donors. The PCR ran on 60 Vbeta and 13 Jbeta primers. Sequenced by immunoSEQ multiplex PCR; TCRdb stores in-frame clones only, minus some. The sample lists about 190,000 clones, approximately 75% occurring once. The sequencing input was PBMCs. These receptors originate from a man aged 25-40 years in good health and CMV-seropositive.

The chain joins TRBV7-6 to TRBJ2-1; 8 bases fit TRBD2. Per the germline V gene, CDR1 is SGHVS and CDR2 is FNYEAQ. The CDR3 totals 16 residues. With V trimmed by 5 bases and J by 9 bases, 15 bases remained unmatched. CDR3 bases: TGTGCCAGCAGCGTAGAAACCGGGACTAGGGCCCCTGAGCAGTTCTTC. Its protein is CASSVETGTRAPEQFF.

This clone was counted between two and nine times. This chain joins TRBV27 and TRBJ2-5, with 8 bases aligning to TRBD2. The CDR3 totals 16 residues. With 5 bases clipped from V and 0 bases from J, the junction kept 8 bases outside the gene matches. From germline, CDR1 is MNHEY and CDR2 SMNVEV (reference sequence). The CDR3 DNA reads TGTGCCAGCAGTCCCGGACTAGCCCCGCACCAAGAGACCCAGTACTTC. Residues: CASSPGLAPHQETQYF.

This clone turned up a few times. This sample includes further DNA sequences coding for the same CDR3. This chain joins TRBV7-9 and TRBJ1-1; 7 nucleotides agree with TRBD1. Germline V gene lookup returns CDR1 SEHNR and CDR2 FQNEAQ (reference sequence). V trimming: 1 base; J trimming: 3 bases; junction bases outside the gene matches: 2. The CDR3 contains 14 residues. CDR3 nucleotide sequence: TGTGCCAGCAGCTTAGGGCAGGGGGACACTGAAGCTTTCTTT. Translating gives CASSLGQGDTEAFF.

The gene calls are TRBV7-8 and TRBJ2-2; TRBD1 is a possible D gene (5 bases). Between the trimmed V and J ends, which lost 1 base and 6 bases, there was a span of 18 bases. In germline, CDR1 is SGHVS, CDR2 FQNEAQ. CDR3 length: 17 amino acids. The CDR3 sequence: CASSLDQPRAWAGELFF. The CDR3 DNA sequence: TGTGCCAGCAGCTTAGATCAGCCCAGGGCATGGGCCGGGGAGCTGTTTTTT.

The J gene is TRBJ1-1, the V gene TRBV18; D is uncertain. The CDR3 contains 16 residues. V lost 2 bases to trimming and J lost 6 bases, with 19 bases between them. Germline values: CDR1 KGHSH, CDR2 LQKENI. This CDR3 reads CASSPSEGLADAEAFF. CDR3 in DNA: TGTGCCAGCTCACCATCGGAGGGTTTGGCCGACGCTGAAGCTTTCTTT.

The rearrangement links TRBV6-5 to TRBJ1-6; 7 bases align to TRBD1. From germline, CDR1 is MNHEY and CDR2 SVGAGI. Trimming took 6 bases from V and 10 from J; bases not matched to a gene: 9. This CDR3 comprises 14 residues. In nucleotides, the CDR3 is TGTGCCAGCAGCCGCGACAGGGCGGCATCACCCCTCCACTTT. Translation gives CASSRDRAASPLHF.

J is TRBJ2-2 and V is TRBV11-3; a possible D gene is TRBD2 (6 bases). Trimming took off 7 bases at V and 6 bases at J, with 9 bases between the two ends. This CDR3 is 12 amino acids long. The germline V gene has CDR1 SGHNT and CDR2 YENEEA. DNA of the CDR3: TGTGCCAGCACCGGGGGTTCCGGGGAGCTGTTTTTT. Its translation is CASTGGSGELFF. Full variable domain (remainder filled in from reference TRBV11-3 and TRBJ2-2): EAGVVQSPRYKIIEKKQPVAFWCNPISGHNTLYWYLQNLGQGPELLIRYENEEAVDDSQLPKDRFSAERLKGVDSTLKIQPAELGDSAVYLCASTGGSGELFFGEGSRLTVL.